This TCR beta chain was sequenced during a study of beta chain features in type 1 diabetes. This clone was detected only a few times. Its antigen is not identified. Study results and limitations: Within each of all four CD4+ subsets, Type 1 diabetes patients had TCRB CDR3s that were moderately but significantly shorter.

What was sequenced were expressed TCRB transcripts, since all of the isolated RNA had been reverse transcribed. Samples of naive, central memory and regulatory T cells yielded a mean of about 3.6 million reads. Using immunoSEQ multiplex PCR, the repertoire was profiled, and TCRdb retains in-frame clones only, with some absent. The table has around 100,000 clones, roughly 28% seen once. The junction had 8 bases not matched to a gene; V was cut back by 0 bases and J by 0 bases. This CDR3 comprises 19 residues. Germline CDR1 is ENHRY and CDR2 is SYGVKD. The sequence came from a woman younger than 30 with type 1 diabetes. The V gene is TRBV10-3, the J gene TRBJ2-1; 10 bases line up with TRBD2. The sample taken for sequencing was central memory CD4+ T cells from blood. The CDR3 region is CAISESRLAGDYSYNEQFF. The DNA of the CDR3 is TGTGCCATCAGTGAGTCGAGGCTAGCGGGAGACTACTCCTACAATGAGCAGTTCTTC.